These 21 T cell receptor beta chains were sequenced from one sample in a study of blood T cell repertoires in COVID-19. Here immunoSEQ multiplex PCR was the method, and the copy in TCRdb shows in-frame clones only, minus some. The top ten hold 1.5% to 2% of the sample, which has roughly 500,000 clones, approximately 88% seen once. Sample: PBMCs or T cells enriched from blood (not recorded which). Every receptor here comes from a woman aged 40-49 years who had recovered from COVID-19.

The rearrangement joins TRBV6-5 to TRBJ1-2, with TRBD1 matching over 7 bases. This CDR3 is 15 amino acids long. V lost 2 bases, J lost 4 bases, and 7 bases stayed unmatched. Germline V gives CDR1 MNHEY, CDR2 SVGAGI. CDR3 residues: CASSYPGQSLYGYTF. CDR3 bases: TGTGCCAGCAGTTACCCGGGACAGTCTCTCTATGGCTACACCTTC.

This chain uses TRBV2 with TRBJ2-7; 7 nucleotides match TRBD1. V shed 4 bases, J shed 2 bases, and the junction held 2 bases outside the gene matches. Germline assignment: CDR1 SNHLY and CDR2 FYNNEI. The CDR3 is 13 amino acids. As DNA, the CDR3 is TGTGCCAGCAGTGGGACAGGTCCCTACGAGCAGTACTTC. Translation: CASSGTGPYEQYF.

The V gene is TRBV5-1, the J gene TRBJ1-1, with D perhaps TRBD1 (5 bases). V lost 6 bases and J 3 bases, leaving 21 bases between the germline ends. The V gene's germline CDR1 is SGHRS and CDR2 YFSETQ. This CDR3 spans 16 amino acids. Written as DNA, the CDR3 is TGCGCCAGCATCCAAGGAGACGCGGGGCGAGACACTGAAGCTTTCTTT. Amino acid sequence: CASIQGDAGRDTEAFF. Drawing the rest from reference TRBV5-1 and TRBJ1-1, the complete variable domain is KAGVTQTPRYLIKTRGQQVTLSCSPISGHRSVSWYQQTPGQGLQFLFEYFSETQRNKGNFPGRFSGRQFSNSRSEMNVSTLELGDSALYLCASIQGDAGRDTEAFFGQGTRLTVV.

In its sample, this clone was seen a few times. As DNA, the CDR3 is TGTGCCAGCAGTCCGACTGTATACTCTGGAAACACCATATATTTT. It codes for CASSPTVYSGNTIYF. The rearrangement uses TRBV11-2 and TRBJ1-3; D not resolved. The CDR3 runs to 15 residues. Trimming took off 6 bases at V and 0 bases at J, with 12 bases between the two ends. The germline CDR1 and CDR2 sequences are SGHAT and FQNNGV.

This sequence joins TRBV4-2 and TRBJ2-7; weak D call: TRBD2 (7 bases). This CDR3 spans 15 amino acids. Trimming pared 0 bases from V and 3 bases from J, leaving 12 bases between. Germline V gene data show CDR1 as LGHNA and CDR2 as YNFKEQ. CDR3 amino acids: CASSQERGQRYEQYF. CDR3 nucleotide sequence: TGTGCCAGCAGCCAAGAGCGGGGGCAGCGCTACGAGCAGTACTTC.

For the CDR3, the DNA is TGTGCCAGTAGTATGGAACAGATTCATGGAAACACCATATATTTT. Translating gives CASSMEQIHGNTIYF. The J gene is TRBJ1-3, the V gene TRBV19; no reliable D call. V was cut by 3 bases and J by 3 bases, with 12 bases left in between. Germline CDR1 LNHDA, CDR2 SQIVND (reference sequence). The CDR3 has 15 amino acids. The full variable domain, its missing parts supplied by reference TRBV19 and TRBJ1-3, is DGGITQSPKYLFRKEGQNVTLSCEQNLNHDAMYWYRQDPGQGLRLIYYSQIVNDFQKGDIAEGYSVSREKKESFPLTVTSAQKNPTAFYLCASSMEQIHGNTIYFGEGSWLTVV.

This chain connects TRBV20-1 to TRBJ1-2; D gene uncertain. Germline loops: CDR1 DFQATT, CDR2 SNEGSKA (reference sequence). The CDR3 extends over 11 amino acids. V gave up 5 bases and J gave up 7 bases, with 11 bases separating them. The CDR3 region has the DNA TGCAGTGCTCCCCTGGGAGTTGGCTACACCTTC. Protein: CSAPLGVGYTF.

This clone is a singleton in its sample. The chain is built from TRBV19 and TRBJ2-5, with 8 bases fitting TRBD1. The junction had 10 bases not matched to a gene; V was cut back by 9 bases and J by 7 bases. The CDR3 consists of 13 residues. CDR1 LNHDA and CDR2 SQIVND come from the germline V gene (reference sequence). In DNA, the CDR3 is TGTGCCAGCTCAGGGACAGGCCAGGGGACCCAGTACTTC. Protein product: CASSGTGQGTQYF.

The rearrangement links TRBV5-6 to TRBJ1-2; tentatively, D is TRBD1 (5 bases). The V gene's germline CDR1 is SGHDT and CDR2 YYEEEE. This CDR3 has 13 residues. V lost 0 bases and J 6 bases, leaving 9 bases between the germline ends. CDR3 sequence reads: CASSLGQWDGYTF. In DNA, the CDR3 is TGTGCCAGCAGCTTGGGACAGTGGGATGGCTACACCTTC. Looking up the rest from reference TRBV5-6 and TRBJ1-2 gives the full variable domain: DAGVTQSPTHLIKTRGQQVTLRCSPKSGHDTVSWYQQALGQGPQFIFQYYEEEERQRGNFPDRFSGHQFPNYSSELNVNALLLGDSALYLCASSLGQWDGYTFGSGTRLTVV.

DNA of the CDR3: TGTGCCAGCAGCCGAACCGAAGGACAGCCTTGGGGCACAGATACGCAGTATTTT. Protein: CASSRTEGQPWGTDTQYF. The J gene is TRBJ2-3, the V gene TRBV27, with D tentatively TRBD1 (6 bases). Germline CDR1 reads MNHEY; CDR2 reads SMNVEV (reference sequence). The CDR3 totals 18 residues. Trimming left V 6 bases short and J 1 base short, with 23 bases between.

This chain links TRBV7-8 with TRBJ2-1; maybe TRBD2 (6 bases). Germline V gene data show CDR1 as SGHVS and CDR2 as FQNEAQ. The CDR3 totals 14 residues. V dropped 1 base and J dropped 10 bases, with 14 bases sitting between them. The CDR3 loop is CASSLELAHGEQFF. The CDR3 DNA follows: TGTGCCAGCAGCTTAGAACTAGCCCACGGGGAGCAGTTCTTC. Using reference TRBV7-8 and TRBJ2-1 for the parts outside the CDR3, the full variable domain is GAGVSQSPRYKVAKRGQDVALRCDPISGHVSLFWYQQALGQGPEFLTYFQNEAQLDKSGLPSDRFFAERPEGSVSTLKIQRTQQEDSAVYLCASSLELAHGEQFFGPGTRLTVL.

This chain uses TRBV2 with TRBJ2-2, with 11 bases matching TRBD1. V shed 8 bases and J 7 bases; nucleotides not matched to a gene: 6. CDR3 length equals 14 residues. Looked up from germline, CDR1 is SNHLY and CDR2 is FYNNEI. CDR3 bases: TGTGCCAGCGGACAGGGGGCGCGGGACGGGGAGCTGTTTTTT. It is translated as CASGQGARDGELFF.

The genes are TRBV11-3 and TRBJ2-1; 7 bases match TRBD1. CDR1 and CDR2 (germline): SGHNT, YENEEA. The J segment lost 7 bases and the V segment lost 3 bases, leaving 3 bases of the junction unmatched. The CDR3 is made up of 13 amino acids. CDR3 DNA sequence: TGTGCCAGCAGCTTCGACAGGGCAAATGAGCAGTTCTTC. This translates into CASSFDRANEQFF.

The chain uses TRBV9 and TRBJ2-3; D not certain. V was cut by 4 bases and J by 0 bases, with 15 bases left in between. The V gene's germline CDR1 is SGDLS and CDR2 YYNGEE. CDR3 length: 16 residues. CDR3 sequence: CASSLFEESSTDTQYF. CDR3 in DNA: TGTGCCAGCAGCCTTTTCGAGGAGTCTAGCACAGATACGCAGTATTTT.

This sequence joins TRBV5-1 and TRBJ1-2, with D tentatively TRBD1 (6 bases). V was shortened by 2 bases and J by 1 base, with 21 bases between the two germline ends. Looked up from germline, CDR1 is SGHRS and CDR2 is YFSETQ. There are 18 residues in the CDR3. The CDR3 DNA follows: TGCGCCAGCAGCTTTGCTTTACAGGGACCGAATATTAACTATGGCTACACCTTC. Amino acids: CASSFALQGPNINYGYTF.

The rearrangement joins TRBV4-1 to TRBJ2-7; 8 positions match TRBD1. The CDR3 sequence is 15 residues long. CDR1 is MGHRA, CDR2 YSYEKL, per germline. The V segment lost 0 bases and the J segment 5 bases; nucleotides outside the gene matches: 6. CDR3 protein: CASSQERQGADEQYF. In nucleotides, the CDR3 is TGCGCCAGCAGCCAAGAAAGGCAGGGGGCAGACGAGCAGTACTTC.

This clone was detected only once. The chain carries TRBV5-6 and TRBJ2-7; D possibly corresponds to TRBD1 (5 bases). CDR3 length: 14 amino acids. Germline CDR1 reads SGHDT; CDR2 reads YYEEEE. V lost 1 base and J lost 2, with 10 bases in between. For the CDR3, the DNA is TGTGCCAGCAGCTTGAACGCAGGGACCTACGAGCAGTACTTC. Encoded protein: CASSLNAGTYEQYF. The full variable domain, with the rest looked up from reference TRBV5-6 and TRBJ2-7, is DAGVTQSPTHLIKTRGQQVTLRCSPKSGHDTVSWYQQALGQGPQFIFQYYEEEERQRGNFPDRFSGHQFPNYSSELNVNALLLGDSALYLCASSLNAGTYEQYFGPGTRLTVT.

This chain joins TRBV19 and TRBJ2-7; TRBD2 aligns across 11 bases. Unmatched junction bases numbered 5, after V lost 5 bases and J lost 2 bases. The CDR3 is 15 amino acids. CDR1 and CDR2 from the germline V gene are LNHDA and SQIVND (reference sequence). The CDR3 sequence is CASSEVAGGPYEQYF. CDR3 nucleotides: TGTGCCAGTAGTGAGGTAGCGGGAGGGCCCTACGAGCAGTACTTC. The full variable domain, its missing parts supplied by reference TRBV19 and TRBJ2-7, is DGGITQSPKYLFRKEGQNVTLSCEQNLNHDAMYWYRQDPGQGLRLIYYSQIVNDFQKGDIAEGYSVSREKKESFPLTVTSAQKNPTAFYLCASSEVAGGPYEQYFGPGTRLTVT.

The V gene is TRBV5-1, the J gene TRBJ1-2; TRBD1 agrees at 7 bases. This CDR3 spans 15 amino acids. The germline V gene encodes CDR1 SGHRS and CDR2 YFSETQ. J was trimmed by 1 base and V by 1 base; bases with no gene match: 4. The CDR3 loop reads CASSLLAGGNYGYTF. CDR3 bases: TGCGCCAGCAGCTTGTTGGCAGGGGGTAACTATGGCTACACCTTC.

The chain uses TRBV18 and TRBJ2-1; D gene unclear. The CDR3 runs 13 residues. The germline CDR1 and CDR2 sequences are KGHSH and LQKENI. V lost 0 bases, J lost 7 bases, and 7 bases lay in between. CDR3 in amino acids: CASSPPSRNEQFF. The CDR3 DNA sequence: TGTGCCAGCTCACCACCGAGCCGGAATGAGCAGTTCTTC.

This clone came up once. The rearrangement joins TRBV7-8 to TRBJ2-1; a weak D match, TRBD2 (5 bases). Germline V gene lookup returns CDR1 SGHVS and CDR2 FQNEAQ. The CDR3 contains 15 residues. Trimming left V 5 bases short and J 12 bases short, with 23 bases between. Here the CDR3 DNA reads TGTGCCAGCAGCGCCGAACAAGCTAGCCGGGTTAGGCAGTTCTTC. Translating it yields CASSAEQASRVRQFF.